The clone carrying this T cell receptor beta chain appeared many times. Antigen: not known. This sample was taken from a study of early T cells in non-severe SARS-CoV-2 infection. Study information: The authors sequenced bulk RNA from unsorted whole blood, leaving chains unpaired.

Study-wide results and caveats: Anti-spike CD8 responses were favored in VDJdb matching, and private and CD4 specificities were missed.

The length of the CDR3 is 13 residues. Looked up from germline, CDR1 is SEHNR and CDR2 is FQNEAQ (reference sequence). V dropped 7 bases and J dropped 5 bases, with 11 bases sitting between them. Attachment of unique molecular identifiers was made to individual cDNA molecules. One entry per CDR3 protein results from TCRdb running MiXCR on the 5' RACE reads. The repertoire holds about 80,000 distinct CDR3 sequences, with roughly 12% as singletons. Material: whole blood. The J gene is TRBJ1-4, the V gene TRBV7-9; D gene unclear. This clonotype originated in an adult who was a healthcare worker with PCR-confirmed SARS-CoV-2 infection or an uninfected control (not recorded which). The CDR3, as DNA: TGTGCCAGCACCCGAACCCCGAATGAAAAACTGTTTTTT. This gives the protein CASTRTPNEKLFF.